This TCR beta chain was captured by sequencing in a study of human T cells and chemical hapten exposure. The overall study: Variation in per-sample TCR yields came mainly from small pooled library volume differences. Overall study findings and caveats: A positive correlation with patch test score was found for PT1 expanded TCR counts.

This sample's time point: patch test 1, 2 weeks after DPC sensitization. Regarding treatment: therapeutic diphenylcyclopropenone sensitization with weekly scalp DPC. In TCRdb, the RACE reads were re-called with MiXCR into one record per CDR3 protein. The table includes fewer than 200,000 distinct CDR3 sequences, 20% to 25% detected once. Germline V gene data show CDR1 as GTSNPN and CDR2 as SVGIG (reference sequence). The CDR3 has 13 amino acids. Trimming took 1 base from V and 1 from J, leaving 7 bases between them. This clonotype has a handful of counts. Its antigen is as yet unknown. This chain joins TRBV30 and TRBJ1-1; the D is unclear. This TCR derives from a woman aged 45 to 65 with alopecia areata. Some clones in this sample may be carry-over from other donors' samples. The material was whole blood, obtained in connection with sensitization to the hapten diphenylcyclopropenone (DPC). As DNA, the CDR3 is TGTGCCTGGAGTGGGGTGGCGAACACTGAAGCTTTCTTT. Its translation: CAWSGVANTEAFF. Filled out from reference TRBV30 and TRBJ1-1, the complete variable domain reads SQTIHQWPATLVQPVGSPLSLECTVEGTSNPNLYWYRQAAGRGLQLLFYSVGIGQISSEVPQNLSASRPQDRQFILSSKKLLLSDSGFYLCAWSGVANTEAFFGQGTRLTVV.